The 27 T cell receptor beta chains in this list originate from one sample, sequenced in a study of Tregs in tolerant kidney transplant recipients. Measured with immunoSEQ multiplex PCR; TCRdb has only the in-frame clones, and not every one. Here the sample spans about 240,000 clones, 84% being singletons. The sequenced sample consisted of CD4+ T cells from blood. The receptors were gathered from a human donor in good health.

V and J are TRBV6-5 and TRBJ1-1; D possibly corresponds to TRBD1 (6 bases). Looked up from germline, CDR1 is MNHEY and CDR2 is SVGAGI. The CDR3 has 16 amino acids. The V end was cut by 0 bases, the J end by 1 base, with 12 bases between. The CDR3 DNA sequence: TGTGCCAGCAGTTACTCGAATCGGGGGGCGAACACTGAAGCTTTCTTT. It encodes CASSYSNRGANTEAFF.

The V gene is TRBV5-6, the J gene TRBJ2-5; D is ambiguous. This CDR3 contains 13 residues. The ends were cut back, 9 bases at V and 2 bases at J, with 14 bases in the middle. The germline CDR1 and CDR2 sequences are SGHDT and YYEEEE. The CDR3 here is CATQVIGQETQYF. In DNA form, the CDR3 reads TGTGCCACCCAGGTCATCGGGCAAGAGACCCAGTACTTC.

Here the CDR3 DNA reads TGTGCCAGCAGTTACTCCGGACAGGGGTACAATGAGCAGTTCTTC. This sequence encodes CASSYSGQGYNEQFF. The gene calls are TRBV6-5 and TRBJ2-1, with TRBD1 matching over 9 bases. CDR1 is MNHEY, CDR2 SVGAGI, per germline. This CDR3 comprises 15 residues. V was clipped by 0 bases and J by 4 bases; unmatched bases: 1.

The J gene is TRBJ2-1, the V gene TRBV4-1, with TRBD2 identical over 14 bases. V lost 4 bases and J lost 6; bases outside the gene matches: 5. The CDR3 spans 16 residues. The germline V gene has CDR1 MGHRA and CDR2 YSYEKL. Written as DNA, the CDR3 is TGCGCCAGCAGCCGGATCGGGACTAGCGGGAGCAATGAGCAGTTCTTC. This gives the protein CASSRIGTSGSNEQFF.

There are a few counts of this clone. The chain links TRBV5-1 to TRBJ1-5; D is unresolved. Trimming cost V 0 bases and J 4 bases, with 5 bases left between them. Germline V gene data show CDR1 as SGHRS and CDR2 as YFSETQ. The CDR3 contains 13 residues. The CDR3 DNA is TGCGCCAGCAGCTTGGGGGTTAATCAGCCCCAGCATTTT. Its translation is CASSLGVNQPQHF.

V and J are TRBV11-3 and TRBJ1-3; a possible D gene is TRBD1 (5 bases). The CDR3 contains 15 residues. Germline CDR1 SGHNT, CDR2 YENEEA. V was clipped by 1 base and J by 2 bases, with 9 bases between them. The CDR3 DNA is TGTGCCAGCAGCTTAGGAGGGGAACCTGGAAACACCATATATTTT. This sequence encodes CASSLGGEPGNTIYF.

The genes are TRBV7-9 and TRBJ2-2; D might be TRBD1 (5 bases). Germline lookup yields CDR1 SEHNR and CDR2 FQNEAQ (reference sequence). The CDR3 length is 15 residues. Trimming removed 8 bases at V and 0 bases at J, with 13 bases between. The CDR3 bases are TGTGCCAGCCCCAAGGGGCGAGCGAACACCGGGGAGCTGTTTTTT. This sequence encodes CASPKGRANTGELFF.

The chain employs TRBV5-1 and TRBJ1-4, with D unresolved. Per the germline V gene, CDR1 is SGHRS and CDR2 is YFSETQ. V dropped 0 bases and J dropped 1 base, with 7 bases sitting between them. This CDR3 contains 15 residues. In DNA form, the CDR3 reads TGCGCCAGCAGCTTGGGGGCAGGAACTAATGAAAAACTGTTTTTT. Its protein product is CASSLGAGTNEKLFF.

The chain combines TRBV5-1 with TRBJ1-2; TRBD1 agrees at 12 bases. Unmatched junction bases numbered 11, after V lost 3 bases and J lost 8 bases. Germline CDR1 is SGHRS and CDR2 is YFSETQ. CDR3 length: 16 amino acids. The CDR3 DNA reads TGCGCCAGCAGCTACACACCGGGACAGGGGGCGGGAGGCTACACCTTC. It is translated as CASSYTPGQGAGGYTF.

V is TRBV19 and J is TRBJ2-6; the D is unclear. This CDR3 is 14 amino acids long. Germline lookup yields CDR1 LNHDA and CDR2 SQIVND (reference sequence). V lost 7 bases to trimming and J lost 4 bases, with 11 bases between them. The CDR3 nucleotides are TGTGCCAGTACCCTCCTCGGGGGGGCCAACGTCCTGACTTTC. It specifies CASTLLGGANVLTF.

The chain employs TRBV7-6 and TRBJ1-1; D unresolved. V lost 1 base, J lost 4 bases, and 7 bases lay in between. The CDR3 is 13 amino acids. CDR1 and CDR2 (germline): SGHVS, FNYEAQ. This CDR3 is CASSLEGTTEAFF. CDR3 DNA sequence: TGTGCCAGCAGCTTAGAGGGAACCACTGAAGCTTTCTTT.

J is TRBJ1-6 and V is TRBV25-1; D is perhaps TRBD1 (5 bases). Looked up from germline, CDR1 is MGHDK and CDR2 is SYGVNS. Trimming removed 5 bases from V and 7 bases from J, with 6 bases in between. This CDR3 has 12 amino acids. The CDR3 DNA reads TGTGCCAGCAGTTGGGGCAATTCACCCCTCCACTTT. Its translation: CASSWGNSPLHF.

The chain is built from TRBV11-3 and TRBJ1-1; 8 positions agree with TRBD1. There are 15 residues in the CDR3. Germline CDR1 and CDR2: SGHNT and YENEEA. V shed 3 bases and J 2 bases; nucleotides not matched to a gene: 5. CDR3 DNA sequence: TGTGCCAGCAGCTTGGTGACAGGGGCTAACACTGAAGCTTTCTTT. This gives the protein CASSLVTGANTEAFF.

This clone showed up just once. The CDR3 DNA is TGTGCCAGCAGCTCCTCCGGGTCAGAGACTGAAGCTTTCTTT. This gives the protein CASSSSGSETEAFF. This chain uses TRBV7-9 with TRBJ1-1; unclear D gene. Per germline, CDR1 SEHNR and CDR2 FQNEAQ (reference sequence). The V and J ends lost 4 bases and 5 bases respectively, with 14 bases between them. This CDR3 is built from 14 residues.

This clone showed up just a few times. This chain links TRBV4-1 with TRBJ1-6; perhaps TRBD1 as D (6 bases). This CDR3 has 16 residues. CDR1 and CDR2 from the germline V gene are MGHRA and YSYEKL. V gave up 1 base and J gave up 3 bases, with 10 bases separating them. In DNA form, the CDR3 reads TGCGCCAGCAGCCAAGGGGGGGCTGGCTATAATTCACCCCTCCACTTT. It specifies CASSQGGAGYNSPLHF.

The chain recombines TRBV21-1 with TRBJ2-7; TRBD2, the table's D call, was not compared with the DNA. TRBV21-1 corresponds to a pseudogene. The CDR3 is 13 amino acids. CDR3: CASSKTRRYEQYF. The CDR3 DNA reads as TGTGCCAGCAGCAAAACTAGGCGGTACGAGCAGTACTTC.

This chain's CDR3 is CASSYTDSSYEQYF. In nucleotides, the CDR3 is TGTGCCAGCAGTTACACGGACAGTTCCTACGAGCAGTACTTC. This rearrangement joins TRBV6-5 to TRBJ2-5; TRBD1 is a possible D gene (6 bases). The DNA matches TRBJ2-7 better at its end, which makes the J call doubtful. Per germline, CDR1 MNHEY and CDR2 SVGAGI. The CDR3 sequence is 14 residues long.

In DNA, the CDR3 is TGTGCCATCAGTGACCTCGGGGCCGGGACAGGGAGCGGCTACACCTTC. Translating gives CAISDLGAGTGSGYTF. J is TRBJ1-2 and V is TRBV10-3; 9 positions agree with TRBD1. The CDR3 runs to 16 residues. The ends lost 3 bases at V and 8 bases at J; junction bases unmatched: 13. Per germline, CDR1 ENHRY and CDR2 SYGVKD.

V is TRBV18 and J is TRBJ2-3; 13 bases match TRBD2. Trimming took 3 bases from V and 0 from J; bases not matched to a gene: 12. Germline values: CDR1 KGHSH, CDR2 LQKENI. The CDR3 is 20 residues long. This CDR3 is CASSPIGLAGVRASTDTQYF. In DNA, the CDR3 is TGTGCCAGCTCACCTATCGGACTAGCGGGGGTCCGTGCTAGCACAGATACGCAGTATTTT.

The chain carries TRBV18 and TRBJ2-1, with D possibly being TRBD1 (6 bases). The CDR3 covers 15 residues. The germline V gene has CDR1 KGHSH and CDR2 LQKENI. Trimming removed 3 bases at V and 5 bases at J, with 14 bases between. CDR3 region: CASSPPGTPHNEQFF. For the CDR3, the DNA is TGTGCCAGCTCACCGCCCGGGACACCCCACAATGAGCAGTTCTTC.

This chain links TRBV19 with TRBJ2-3; D gene unclear. V dropped 3 bases and J dropped 2 bases, with 6 bases sitting between them. The CDR3 is 13 amino acids. The germline gives CDR1 LNHDA, CDR2 SQIVND (reference sequence). Written as DNA, the CDR3 is TGTGCCAGTAGTATCTCTTACACAGATACGCAGTATTTT. Translation: CASSISYTDTQYF.

The chain uses TRBV5-1 and TRBJ2-5; D tentatively fits TRBD1 or TRBD2 (5 bases each). CDR3 size: 13 residues. Germline V lookup: CDR1 SGHRS, CDR2 YFSETQ. V shed 4 bases and J shed 5 bases, with 12 bases lying between them. Here the CDR3 reads CASSGGGGETQYF. The CDR3 coding sequence is TGCGCCAGCAGCGGGGGTGGCGGGGAGACCCAGTACTTC.

The chain recombines TRBV9 with TRBJ2-7; 10 bases fit TRBD2. V lost 3 bases and J lost 2; bases outside the gene matches: 8. There are 16 residues in the CDR3. Germline V CDR1 and CDR2: SGDLS, YYNGEE. CDR3 sequence: CASSAQSGRATYEQYF. The DNA for the CDR3 is TGTGCCAGCAGCGCCCAAAGCGGGAGGGCTACCTACGAGCAGTACTTC.

The chain has TRBV11-3 and TRBJ2-5; 10 bases line up with TRBD1. The CDR3 has 15 amino acids. Germline V gene sequence: CDR1 SGHNT, CDR2 YENEEA. The V and J ends lost 1 base and 4 bases, in that order; junction bases with no gene match: 3. CDR3 nucleotide sequence: TGTGCCAGCAGCTTAGGACAGGGGGCAGGAGAGACCCAGTACTTC. Protein sequence: CASSLGQGAGETQYF.

The chain carries TRBV6-5 and TRBJ2-4, with D tentatively TRBD1 (6 bases). CDR1 MNHEY and CDR2 SVGAGI come from the germline V gene. Trimming took off 3 bases at V and 8 bases at J, with 11 bases between the two ends. The CDR3 consists of 13 residues. CDR3 coding DNA: TGTGCCAGCAGTTATCTGGACAGTTACATTCAGTACTTC. This codes for CASSYLDSYIQYF.

Details on this clone: An end of the junction differs from the germline gene, which may be a read error. The chain combines TRBV18 with TRBJ2-2, with D possibly being TRBD2 (6 bases). Germline CDR1 and CDR2: KGHSH and LQKENI. The CDR3 length is 16 residues. Here the CDR3 DNA reads TGTGCCAGCTCACTTTTAGCCCCCCGCGGGGACGGGGAGCCGTTTTTT. This encodes CASSLLAPRGDGEPFF.

The V and J genes are TRBV7-2 and TRBJ2-1; 10 bases are shared with TRBD1. V gave up 3 bases and J gave up 6 bases; unmatched junction bases: 8. CDR1 SGHTA and CDR2 FQGNSA come from the germline V gene. The CDR3 runs to 16 residues. CDR3 nucleotides: TGTGCCAGCAGCTTCCGCGGGACAGGGGTCTTCAATGAGCAGTTCTTC. This encodes CASSFRGTGVFNEQFF.